This TCR beta chain originates from a study of blood T cell repertoires in COVID-19. Study context: Sources were T cells, B-cell-depleted T cells, or PBMCs; the material itself was cDNA or gDNA.

V was pared by 2 bases and J by 2 bases, with 10 bases between. The CDR3 is made up of 14 amino acids. Germline lookup yields CDR1 MNHEY and CDR2 SVGAGI. Those enrolled, adults aged about 18 to 89 years, came from some 25 US areas. Each participant's cohort was designated according to participant-reported clinical history. Sequencing used immunoSEQ multiplex PCR; TCRdb keeps in-frame clones, though not all of them. The table has 250,000 to 300,000 clones, around 90% seen once; the top ten hold 1%. The chain uses TRBV6-5 and TRBJ2-7; D might be TRBD1 (5 bases). The sequenced material came from PBMCs or T cells enriched from blood (not recorded which). This TCR came from a woman aged 25 to 39 who had recovered from COVID-19. The CDR3 loop is CASSYAGSPYEQYF. The CDR3 coding sequence is TGTGCCAGCAGTTACGCAGGGTCTCCCTACGAGCAGTACTTC.